The entry that follows covers one TCR beta chain sequence. Its antigen remains unidentified. Some clones are missing from TCRdb's copy, which holds only in-frame ones; the method was immunoSEQ multiplex PCR. The data contain 100,000 or so clones, 86% of them singletons. CDR3 size: 14 residues. Per germline, CDR1 MNHNS and CDR2 SASEGT. Germline trimming cut 7 bases from V and 2 bases from J; bases unmatched to any gene: 6. These data belong to a study of cytomegalovirus exposure and HLA in healthy donors. Findings and caveats of the study: Three chains linked to CMV were shown in vitro to be specific for CMV antigens.

V and J are TRBV6-1 and TRBJ2-5; TRBD2 aligns across 8 bases. Sequenced input: PBMCs. This TCR was sampled from a woman aged 18-29 years in good health and CMV-seropositive. DNA for the CDR3: TGTGCCAGCAAAGTTAGCGGGGCGCAAGAGACCCAGTACTTC. It translates to CASKVSGAQETQYF.